This TCR beta chain was recovered during a study of response to subunit inactivated influenza vaccine. Study observations and caveats: Few additional T cells are recruited per seasonal influenza vaccination, authors suggested.

MiXCR, applied by TCRdb to the RT-PCR reads, yields one record per CDR3 protein. The data hold 500,000 to 600,000 distinct CDR3 sequences, with 16% observed a single time. CDR3 length: 15 residues. The ends were cut back, 1 base at V and 0 bases at J, with 9 bases in the middle. The germline gives CDR1 SGHTA, CDR2 FQGNSA. About this clonotype: The antigen remains unidentified.

The chain joins TRBV7-2 to TRBJ1-1, with D unclear. The receptor's source is a man between 50 and 69 years old who received an inactivated influenza vaccine. The sample here was CD4+ T cells sorted from PBMCs, taken approximately 25 months after vaccination. Written as DNA, the CDR3 is TGTGCCAGCAGCTTAGTGCGGGATCTGAACACTGAAGCTTTCTTT. Encoded protein: CASSLVRDLNTEAFF.